Listed below are T cell receptor beta chains from one sample, sequenced in a study of T cells after yellow fever vaccination. TCRdb re-analysed the 5' RACE reads in MiXCR, keeping a single row per CDR3 protein. The table records some 350,000 distinct CDR3 sequences, 6.2% of them present only once. Source: PBMCs, taken 5 days after the yellow fever booster vaccination. These receptors were collected from a man under 40 who received the YFV17D yellow fever vaccine. The CDR3 runs from the conserved cysteine through the conserved F or W. The D gene is left open where the match is weak. The size entry is marked missing in some rows and otherwise reads once, few, many or a size class.

>TRBJ2-1|TRBV7-7|many|NA
TGTGCTAGCAGCTTAGGACTACGGGGTTCCGATGAGCAGTTCTTC
CASSLGLRGSDEQFF
>TRBJ2-3|TRBV6-2/TRBV6-3|many|NA
TGTGCCAGCAGTAGAGGGATACCACTCGGGGATACGCAGTATTTT
CASSRGIPLGDTQYF
>TRBJ2-5|TRBV6-2/TRBV6-3|few|NA
TGTGCCAGCAGCGCTCCGGAGGGGGTCAGCCAAGAGACCCAGTACTTC
CASSAPEGVSQETQYF
>TRBJ2-7|TRBV29-1|few|NA
TGCAGCGTTGAGGTAGGGTCGCAGTACTTC
CSVEVGSQYF
>TRBJ2-5|TRBV5-1|NA|NA
TGCGCCAGCAGCACTAGGGGAGTACTAGAGACCCTGTACTTC
CASSTRGVLETLYF
>TRBJ2-1|TRBV10-3|many|TRBD2
TGTGCCATCAGTGACGCATCAGCGGGGAATGAGCAGTTCTTC
CAISDASAGNEQFF
>TRBJ1-1|TRBV5-4|NA|TRBD1
TGTGCCAGCAGCTTGGGACAGGGCAGAGAAGCTTTCTTT
CASSLGQGREAFF
>TRBJ2-2|TRBV20-1|NA|TRBD2
TGCAGTGCTAGAGGCCGACTAGCGGGAGGTGAATACACCGGGGAGCTGTTTTTT
CSARGRLAGGEYTGELFF
>TRBJ2-7|TRBV29-1|NA|NA
TGCAGCGTTGATGGACAGCTTAGGGGAGAGCAGTACTTC
CSVDGQLRGEQYF
>TRBJ2-5|TRBV6-5|many|NA
TGTGCCAGCAGTTACTCGGGCGAGACCCAGTACTTC
CASSYSGETQYF
>TRBJ2-3|TRBV7-6|many|NA
TGTGCCAGCAGCTTAGTGGGCAGGGGCTGGGCAGATACGCAGTATTTT
CASSLVGRGWADTQYF
>TRBJ2-4|TRBV7-9|NA|TRBD1
TGTGCCAGCACCCCGACAGGGGCGTTGAGTGTTCAGTACTTC
CASTPTGALSVQYF
>TRBJ2-2|TRBV6-5|many|NA
TGTGCCAGCAGTTCCTCCGGTTTGGGCAGTGGGGAGCTGTTTTTT
CASSSSGLGSGELFF
>TRBJ2-3|TRBV29-1|many|NA
TGCAGCGCAGGACAGAGCGCAGATACGCAGTATTTT
CSAGQSADTQYF
>TRBJ1-1|TRBV20-1|many|NA
TGCAGTGCTAGAGAGGACAGTGCCACTGAAGCTTTCTTT
CSAREDSATEAFF
>TRBJ1-1|TRBV7-9|NA|NA
TGTGCCAGCAGCTTAGCGGGGTCCGGGGCTTCTGAAGCTTTCTTT
CASSLAGSGASEAFF
>TRBJ2-1|TRBV30|few|TRBD2
TGTGCCTGGAGTGTCCTAGGGGCGGGAGCATATAATGAGCAGTTCTTC
CAWSVLGAGAYNEQFF
>TRBJ2-1|TRBV29-1|many|TRBD2
TGCAGCGTTGAAGATCAGACTAGCGGGAGGGCCGATGAGCAGTTCTTC
CSVEDQTSGRADEQFF
>TRBJ1-6|TRBV19|few|NA
TGTGCCAGTAGTGAAGGGAAATATAATTCACCCCTCCACTTT
CASSEGKYNSPLHF
>TRBJ1-1|TRBV7-2|NA|TRBD1
TGTGCCAGCGGAAACCGACAGGGGATCACTGAAGCTTTCTTT
CASGNRQGITEAFF
>TRBJ1-2|TRBV5-1|many|NA
TGCGCCAGCAACAACATAGGTACTAACTATGGCTACACCTTC
CASNNIGTNYGYTF
>TRBJ2-2|TRBV19|few|NA
TGTGCCAGTAGTATAGTGTGGGAGATTCCCGGGGAGCTGTTTTTT
CASSIVWEIPGELFF
>TRBJ1-1|TRBV5-1|NA|NA
TGCGCCAGCAGCTTGTTCGCCGGCACTGAAGCTTTCTTT
CASSLFAGTEAFF
>TRBJ2-3|TRBV18|NA|NA
TGTGCCAGCTCACCATCATCAGGCTCAATCGTGTCAGGCACAGATACGCAGTATTTT
CASSPSSGSIVSGTDTQYF
>TRBJ1-5|TRBV19|many|NA
TGTGCCAGTAGTTACCCAGGGAGCAATCAGCCCCAGCATTTT
CASSYPGSNQPQHF
>TRBJ2-1|TRBV29-1|many|NA
TGCAGCGTGGAAAAACTAGGATCGGCCTACAATGAGCAGTTCTTC
CSVEKLGSAYNEQFF
>TRBJ2-3|TRBV20-1|many|NA
TGCAGTGCGCAGCGGCCTGGGGTGGATACGCAGTATTTT
CSAQRPGVDTQYF
>TRBJ2-2|TRBV9|few|NA
TGTGCCAGCAGCGTAGATGGCAGGGCAACCGGGGAGCTGTTTTTT
CASSVDGRATGELFF
>TRBJ1-2|TRBV6-5|few|NA
TGTGCCAGCAGTTACTCGAGAGGAATCAACTATGGCTACACCTTC
CASSYSRGINYGYTF